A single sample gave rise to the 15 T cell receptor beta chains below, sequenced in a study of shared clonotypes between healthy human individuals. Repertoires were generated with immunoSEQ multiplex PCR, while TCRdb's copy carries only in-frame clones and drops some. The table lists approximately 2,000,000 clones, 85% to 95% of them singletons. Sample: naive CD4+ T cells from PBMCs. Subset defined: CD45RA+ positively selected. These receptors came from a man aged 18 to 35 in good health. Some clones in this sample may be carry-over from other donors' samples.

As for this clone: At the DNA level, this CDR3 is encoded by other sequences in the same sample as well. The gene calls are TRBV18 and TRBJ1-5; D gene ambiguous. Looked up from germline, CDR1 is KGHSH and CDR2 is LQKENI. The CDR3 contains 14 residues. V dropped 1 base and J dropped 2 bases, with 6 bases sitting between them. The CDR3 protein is CASSPLGRNQPQHF. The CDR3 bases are TGTGCCAGCTCACCACTAGGTCGCAATCAGCCCCAGCATTTT.

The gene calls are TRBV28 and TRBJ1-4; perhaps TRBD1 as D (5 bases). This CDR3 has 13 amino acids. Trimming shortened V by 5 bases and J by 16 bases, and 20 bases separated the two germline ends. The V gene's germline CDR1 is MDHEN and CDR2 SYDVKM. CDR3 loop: CASSPRDHGTSFF. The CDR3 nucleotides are TGTGCCAGCAGTCCCAGGGACCACGGGACTTCGTTTTTT.

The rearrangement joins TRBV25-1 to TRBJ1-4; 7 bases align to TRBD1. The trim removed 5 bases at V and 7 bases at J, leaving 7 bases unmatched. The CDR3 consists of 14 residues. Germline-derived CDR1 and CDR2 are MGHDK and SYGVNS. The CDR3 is CASSRTGGTEKLFF. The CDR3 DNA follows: TGTGCCAGCAGTAGGACAGGAGGGACTGAAAAACTGTTTTTT. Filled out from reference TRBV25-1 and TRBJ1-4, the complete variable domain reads EADIYQTPRYLVIGTGKKITLECSQTMGHDKMYWYQQDPGMELHLIHYSYGVNSTEKGDLSSESTVSRIRTEHFPLTLESARPSHTSQYLCASSRTGGTEKLFFGSGTQLSVL.

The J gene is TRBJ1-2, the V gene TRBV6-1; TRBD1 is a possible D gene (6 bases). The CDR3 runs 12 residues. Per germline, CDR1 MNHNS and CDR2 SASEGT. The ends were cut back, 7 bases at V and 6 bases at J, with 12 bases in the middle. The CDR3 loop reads CASTIGGHGYTF. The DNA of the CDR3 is TGTGCCAGCACTATCGGGGGCCATGGCTACACCTTC.

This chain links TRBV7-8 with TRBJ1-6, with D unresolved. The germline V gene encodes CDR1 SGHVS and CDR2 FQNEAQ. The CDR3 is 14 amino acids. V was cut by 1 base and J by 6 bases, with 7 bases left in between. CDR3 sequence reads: CASSLVVGNSPLHF. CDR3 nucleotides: TGTGCCAGCAGCTTAGTGGTGGGTAATTCACCCCTCCACTTT.

The DNA of the CDR3 is TGTGCCAGCAGCCCCCGAACCCGGGCTAGCGGGGTTAATGAGCAGTTCTTC. Its translation: CASSPRTRASGVNEQFF. The chain combines TRBV9 with TRBJ2-1, with 9 bases identical to TRBD2. The V gene end was trimmed by 4 bases and the J gene end by 7 bases; junction bases not matched to a gene: 15. Germline CDR1 and CDR2: SGDLS and YYNGEE. The CDR3 runs to 17 residues.

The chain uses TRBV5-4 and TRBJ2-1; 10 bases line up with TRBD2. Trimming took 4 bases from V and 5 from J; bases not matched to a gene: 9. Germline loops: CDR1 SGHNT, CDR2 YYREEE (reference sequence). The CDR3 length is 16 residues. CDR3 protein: CASSPNLAGVNNEQFF. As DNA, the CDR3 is TGTGCCAGCAGCCCTAATCTAGCGGGAGTAAACAATGAGCAGTTCTTC.

CDR3 coding DNA: TGTGCCAGCAGCCGTGAAGGGGCAGGATTCAATGAGCAGTTCTTC. Translated, it gives CASSREGAGFNEQFF. This chain connects TRBV5-4 to TRBJ2-1, with TRBD1 as a possible D gene (5 bases). Between the trimmed V and J ends, which lost 4 bases and 6 bases, there was a span of 17 bases. The CDR3 covers 15 residues. Germline V gene sequence: CDR1 SGHNT, CDR2 YYREEE (reference sequence). Variable domain in full (rest from reference TRBV5-4 and TRBJ2-1): ETGVTQSPTHLIKTRGQQVTLRCSSQSGHNTVSWYQQALGQGPQFIFQYYREEENGRGNFPPRFSGLQFPNYSSELNVNALELDDSALYLCASSREGAGFNEQFFGPGTRLTVL.

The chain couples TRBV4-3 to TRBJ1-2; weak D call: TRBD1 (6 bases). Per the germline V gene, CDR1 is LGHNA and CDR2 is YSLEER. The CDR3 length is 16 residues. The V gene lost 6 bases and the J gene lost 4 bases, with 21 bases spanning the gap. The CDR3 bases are TGCGCCAGCAGTGACGAGTGGGGGCAGGGGAGCTATGGCTACACCTTC. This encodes CASSDEWGQGSYGYTF.

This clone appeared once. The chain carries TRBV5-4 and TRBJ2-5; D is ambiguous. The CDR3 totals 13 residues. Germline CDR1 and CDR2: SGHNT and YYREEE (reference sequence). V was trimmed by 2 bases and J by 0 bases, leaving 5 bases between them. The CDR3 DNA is TGTGCCAGCAGCTTTCGGAACCAAGAGACCCAGTACTTC. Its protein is CASSFRNQETQYF.

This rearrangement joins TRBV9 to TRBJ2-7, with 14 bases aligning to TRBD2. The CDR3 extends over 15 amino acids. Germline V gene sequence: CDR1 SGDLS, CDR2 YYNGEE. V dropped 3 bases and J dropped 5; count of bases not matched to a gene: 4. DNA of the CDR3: TGTGCCAGCAGCGCAATGGGACTAGCGGGAGACGAGCAGTACTTC. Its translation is CASSAMGLAGDEQYF.

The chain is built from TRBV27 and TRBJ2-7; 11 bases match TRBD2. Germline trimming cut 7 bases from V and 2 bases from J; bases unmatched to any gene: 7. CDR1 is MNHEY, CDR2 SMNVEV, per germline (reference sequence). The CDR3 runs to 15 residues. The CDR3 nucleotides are TGTGCCAGCAAGAAAATGACTAGCGGGACCTACGAGCAGTACTTC. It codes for CASKKMTSGTYEQYF.

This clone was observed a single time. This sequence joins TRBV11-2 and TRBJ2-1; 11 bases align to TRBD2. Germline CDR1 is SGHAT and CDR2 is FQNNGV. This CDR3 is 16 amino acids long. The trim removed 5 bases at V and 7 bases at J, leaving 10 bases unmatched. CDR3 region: CASSRVLAGGGNEQFF. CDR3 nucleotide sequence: TGTGCCAGCAGCCGCGTTTTAGCGGGAGGGGGGAATGAGCAGTTCTTC.

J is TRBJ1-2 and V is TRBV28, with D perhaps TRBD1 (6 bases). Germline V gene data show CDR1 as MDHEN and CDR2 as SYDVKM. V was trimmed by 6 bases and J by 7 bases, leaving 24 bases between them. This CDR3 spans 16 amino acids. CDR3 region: CASSDRRTAGGVGYTF. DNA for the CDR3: TGTGCCAGCAGCGATCGAAGGACAGCCGGAGGGGTTGGCTACACCTTC.

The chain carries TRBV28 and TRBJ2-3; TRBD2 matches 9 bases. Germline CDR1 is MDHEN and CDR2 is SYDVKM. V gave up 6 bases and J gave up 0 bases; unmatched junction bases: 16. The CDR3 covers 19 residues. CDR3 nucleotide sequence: TGTGCCAGCAGCCATCGCCGGGGCGGGGGGGACTCTAGCACAGATACGCAGTATTTT. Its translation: CASSHRRGGGDSSTDTQYF.